This TCR beta chain emerged from a study of control samples from healthy donors and cancer patients. Trimming took 6 bases from V and 10 from J, leaving 14 bases between them. CDR1 is DFQATT and CDR2 is SNEGSKA in the germline V gene (reference sequence). The CDR3 is 11 amino acids. The data were produced by immunoSEQ multiplex PCR, yet TCRdb's version contains in-frame clones alone and is incomplete. Of around 70,000 clones listed, approximately 94% were seen once; the top ten hold under 3.5%. V gene TRBV20-1 combines with J gene TRBJ2-3; D perhaps matches TRBD2 (6 bases). The receptor comes from a woman younger than 45 in good health. Sample: blood. Here the CDR3 DNA reads TGCAGTGCCGCGGGACTCGCGGCGCAGTATTTT. Translation gives CSAAGLAAQYF.